This TCR beta chain was captured by sequencing in a study of blood T cell repertoires in COVID-19. Across the whole study: Donors in the United States, Italy and Spain gave samples during acute or convalescent COVID-19. T cells, B-cell-depleted T cells, or PBMCs supplied cDNA or gDNA.

Looked up from germline, CDR1 is MNHEY and CDR2 is SVGAGI. There are 13 residues in the CDR3. V dropped 6 bases and J dropped 10 bases, with 18 bases sitting between them. As originally analysed: Amplifying reference gene primers gave estimates of nucleated cell counts. Here immunoSEQ multiplex PCR was the method, and the copy in TCRdb shows in-frame clones only, minus some. V and J calls and clone size are given by that table; D and trimming were obtained from the DNA. Among about 200,000 clones, approximately 84% were seen once, and the ten largest hold 6.5% to 8.5%. This TCR came from a human donor with acute or convalescent COVID-19. The donor label of this sample is uncertain. The source material was peripheral blood. V gene TRBV6-5 combines with J gene TRBJ1-1; tentatively, D is TRBD1 (6 bases). The chain's CDR3 is CASSSGTLSVAFF. CDR3 bases: TGTGCCAGCAGCTCCGGGACACTATCGGTAGCTTTCTTT.